The 10 T cell receptor beta chains presented below share a single source sample, sequenced in a study of response to subunit inactivated influenza vaccine. TCRdb re-derived calls from the RT-PCR reads in MiXCR, one entry per CDR3 protein. Among about 310,000 distinct CDR3 sequences listed, roughly 22% were seen once. The material sequenced was PBMCs from blood, taken about 19 months after vaccination. The origin of the receptors is a man between 50 and 70 years old who received an inactivated influenza vaccine.

This clonotype was seen a few times. V gene TRBV24-1 combines with J gene TRBJ1-1, with a possible D match to TRBD1 (5 bases). The CDR3 contains 13 residues. The germline V gene has CDR1 KGHDR and CDR2 SFDVKD. Trimming took off 2 bases at V and 4 bases at J, with 7 bases between the two ends. The CDR3 DNA reads TGTGCCACCAGTGATTGGAGGGGCACTGAAGCTTTCTTT. This sequence encodes CATSDWRGTEAFF.

Only a few counts were recorded for this clonotype. The chain uses TRBV28 and TRBJ2-4; D perhaps matches TRBD2 (6 bases). Trimming removed 7 bases at V and 1 base at J, with 20 bases between. The CDR3 consists of 17 residues. Looked up from germline, CDR1 is MDHEN and CDR2 is SYDVKM. The CDR3 reads CASKELGGLGAKNIQYF. The CDR3 nucleotides are TGTGCCAGCAAAGAGCTGGGAGGCTTGGGCGCCAAAAACATTCAGTACTTC.

This clonotype turned up a few times. This chain connects TRBV10-3 to TRBJ1-5; 8 positions match TRBD1. CDR3 size: 14 residues. Germline V gene lookup returns CDR1 ENHRY and CDR2 SYGVKD. The V and J ends lost 6 bases and 3 bases, in that order; junction bases with no gene match: 4. The CDR3 reads CAIRGQGTNQPQHF. The CDR3 DNA sequence: TGTGCCATCAGAGGACAGGGCACCAATCAGCCCCAGCATTTT.

The table lists this clonotype with a few counts. The chain couples TRBV18 to TRBJ1-2; 8 bases match TRBD1. Germline trimming cut 6 bases from V and 1 base from J; bases unmatched to any gene: 7. CDR1 KGHSH and CDR2 LQKENI come from the germline V gene. The CDR3 runs to 15 residues. The CDR3 nucleotides read TGTGCCAGCTCTCCGACAGGGGCGAGTAACTATGGCTACACCTTC. This gives the protein CASSPTGASNYGYTF.

This clonotype has ten or more counts. The chain employs TRBV5-1 and TRBJ1-1; no firm D call. The CDR3 spans 15 residues. CDR1 is SGHRS and CDR2 is YFSETQ in the germline V gene. V was pared by 4 bases and J by 2 bases, with 15 bases between. The chain's CDR3 is CASSPQDGVNTEAFF. The CDR3 nucleotides read TGCGCCAGCAGCCCCCAAGACGGAGTAAACACTGAAGCTTTCTTT.

This clonotype was seen a few times. The chain uses TRBV20-1 and TRBJ1-1; possibly TRBD1 for D (5 bases). The CDR3 is 12 amino acids. Trimming shortened V by 5 bases and J by 1 base, and 8 bases separated the two germline ends. Germline loops: CDR1 DFQATT, CDR2 SNEGSKA (reference sequence). CDR3 bases: TGCAGTGCTTTAGGGGAGAACACTGAAGCTTTCTTT. It encodes CSALGENTEAFF.

This clonotype showed up just a few times. The gene calls are TRBV24-1 and TRBJ2-2, with 8 bases aligning to TRBD1. The CDR3 consists of 13 residues. Germline lookup yields CDR1 KGHDR and CDR2 SFDVKD. V gave up 7 bases and J gave up 4 bases; unmatched junction bases: 1. CDR3 amino acids: CATRDRATGELFF. The DNA of the CDR3 is TGTGCCACCAGGGACAGGGCCACCGGGGAGCTGTTTTTT.

CDR3 amino acids: CASSLHPPVLYEQYF. The CDR3, as DNA: TGTGCCAGCAGTCTACACCCCCCCGTTCTCTACGAGCAGTACTTC. The chain couples TRBV27 to TRBJ2-7; D uncertain. The V and J ends lost 5 bases and 3 bases respectively, with 17 bases between them. This CDR3 has 15 residues. Germline V gene data show CDR1 as MNHEY and CDR2 as SMNVEV (reference sequence).

This clonotype has a handful of counts. The chain combines TRBV14 with TRBJ2-5, with 8 bases aligning to TRBD2. The CDR3 sequence is 17 residues long. The V and J ends lost 0 bases and 4 bases, in that order; junction bases with no gene match: 10. Germline CDR1 and CDR2: SGHDN and FVKESK. The CDR3 region is CASSQESGRGPGETQYF. CDR3 nucleotide sequence: TGTGCCAGCAGCCAAGAATCCGGGAGGGGTCCAGGAGAGACCCAGTACTTC.

The table lists this clonotype with many counts. The chain has TRBV7-8 and TRBJ1-4; no reliable D call. This CDR3 has 13 amino acids. V dropped 2 bases and J dropped 2 bases, with 3 bases sitting between them. The germline V gene encodes CDR1 SGHVS and CDR2 FQNEAQ. The CDR3 here is CASSLSTNEKLFF. The CDR3 DNA sequence: TGTGCCAGCAGCTTATCCACTAATGAAAAACTGTTTTTT.